Listed here are 24 T cell receptor beta chains from one sample, sequenced in a study of cytomegalovirus exposure and HLA in healthy donors. Clones were read by immunoSEQ multiplex PCR, and TCRdb kept only the in-frame ones, dropping some. The table has over 150,000 clones, approximately 86% seen once. Sequenced sample: PBMCs. These receptors all come from a young man in good health and CMV-seropositive.

V is TRBV4-2 and J is TRBJ2-1; possible D gene TRBD2, 6 bases. The ends were cut back, 3 bases at V and 5 bases at J, with 14 bases in the middle. Germline loops: CDR1 LGHNA, CDR2 YNFKEQ. The CDR3 consists of 15 residues. The CDR3 loop reads CASSHGWEVDNEQFF. The CDR3, as DNA: TGTGCCAGCAGCCACGGGTGGGAGGTAGACAATGAGCAGTTCTTC.

V and J are TRBV2 and TRBJ2-1; 11 positions match TRBD2. CDR1 SNHLY and CDR2 FYNNEI come from the germline V gene. The trim removed 6 bases at V and 3 bases at J, leaving 4 bases unmatched. This CDR3 is built from 15 residues. CDR3 protein: CASSPTSGDYNEQFF. In DNA form, the CDR3 reads TGTGCCAGCAGCCCGACTAGCGGGGACTACAATGAGCAGTTCTTC. Full variable domain (outside the CDR3, taken from reference TRBV2 and TRBJ2-1): EPEVTQTPSHQVTQMGQEVILRCVPISNHLYFYWYRQILGQKVEFLVSFYNNEISEKSEIFDDQFSVERPDGSNFTLKIRSTKLEDSAMYFCASSPTSGDYNEQFFGPGTRLTVL.

The chain links TRBV6-1 to TRBJ2-5, with TRBD1 matching 7 bases. From germline, CDR1 is MNHNS and CDR2 SASEGT. This CDR3 comprises 16 residues. Germline trimming cut 2 bases from V and 3 bases from J; bases unmatched to any gene: 9. The CDR3 reads CASSEWDRTAKETQYF. As DNA, the CDR3 is TGTGCCAGCAGTGAATGGGACAGAACAGCCAAAGAGACCCAGTACTTC.

The chain combines TRBV5-6 with TRBJ1-3; TRBD1 matches at 8 bases. Looked up from germline, CDR1 is SGHDT and CDR2 is YYEEEE. Trimming removed 2 bases from V and 3 bases from J; junction bases left unmatched: 4. CDR3 length: 15 amino acids. CDR3 amino acids: CASSLGGQGGNTIYF. For the CDR3, the DNA is TGTGCCAGCAGCTTAGGCGGACAGGGTGGAAACACCATATATTTT.

The CDR3 loop is CSMGGQETQYF. CDR3 nucleotide sequence: TGTTCGATGGGGGGCCAAGAGACCCAGTACTTC. The chain links TRBV2 to TRBJ2-5; tentative D call: TRBD2 (6 bases). This CDR3 spans 11 amino acids. Germline V gene lookup returns CDR1 SNHLY and CDR2 FYNNEI.

The chain recombines TRBV4-3 with TRBJ2-7; 7 nucleotides agree with TRBD2. The CDR3 has 17 amino acids. V shed 2 bases, J shed 2 bases, and the junction held 12 bases outside the gene matches. Germline values: CDR1 LGHNA, CDR2 YSLEER. The CDR3 DNA is TGCGCCAGCAGCCAATCTTCCGGGACTACATGGGCCTACGAGCAGTACTTC. Protein: CASSQSSGTTWAYEQYF.

Here the CDR3 DNA reads TGTGCCAGCAGTTTATTAAGCGGGGGACTCTACGAGCAGTACTTC. It is translated as CASSLLSGGLYEQYF. The J gene is TRBJ2-7, the V gene TRBV27, with 8 positions matching TRBD2. The CDR3 is made up of 15 amino acids. The junction had 5 bases not matched to a gene; V was cut back by 1 base and J by 3 bases. CDR1 and CDR2 from the germline V gene are MNHEY and SMNVEV (reference sequence).

The chain recombines TRBV5-4 with TRBJ2-7; 10 nucleotides align to TRBD1. The germline gives CDR1 SGHNT, CDR2 YYREEE (reference sequence). With V trimmed by 4 bases and J by 4 bases, 8 bases remained unmatched. The CDR3 totals 15 residues. CDR3 region: CASSLRTGGPYEQYF. For the CDR3, the DNA is TGTGCCAGCAGCCTGCGGACAGGGGGGCCATACGAGCAGTACTTC. Full variable domain (outside the CDR3, taken from reference TRBV5-4 and TRBJ2-7): ETGVTQSPTHLIKTRGQQVTLRCSSQSGHNTVSWYQQALGQGPQFIFQYYREEENGRGNFPPRFSGLQFPNYSSELNVNALELDDSALYLCASSLRTGGPYEQYFGPGTRLTVT.

This chain connects TRBV6-1 to TRBJ2-1; weak D call: TRBD2 (7 bases). This CDR3 is 14 amino acids long. Germline V CDR1 and CDR2: MNHNS, SASEGT. V gave up 6 bases and J gave up 8 bases, with 17 bases separating them. This CDR3 reads CASRRGGLRDEQFF. The CDR3 DNA sequence: TGTGCCAGCAGGAGGGGGGGCCTTAGGGATGAGCAGTTCTTC.

The chain uses TRBV11-3 and TRBJ2-2; no reliable D call. The CDR3 sequence is 14 residues long. Germline CDR1 is SGHNT and CDR2 is YENEEA. V shed 2 bases and J shed 1 base, with 5 bases lying between them. For the CDR3, the DNA is TGTGCCAGCAGCTTAAGACTGAACACCGGGGAGCTGTTTTTT. Its translation: CASSLRLNTGELFF.

The chain carries TRBV7-3 and TRBJ2-5; no reliable D call. The germline V gene has CDR1 SGHTA and CDR2 FQGTGA. This CDR3 comprises 14 residues. Trimming left V 5 bases short and J 4 bases short, with 14 bases between. The CDR3: CASSPATRGETQYF. The CDR3 DNA sequence: TGTGCCAGCAGCCCCGCGACCCGCGGAGAGACCCAGTACTTC.

The J gene is TRBJ2-7, the V gene TRBV4-3; no clear D. Germline-derived CDR1 and CDR2 are LGHNA and YSLEER. The CDR3 contains 13 residues. The V end was cut by 4 bases, the J end by 1 base, with 8 bases between. The CDR3 bases are TGCGCCAGCAGCCCCACTATTTCCTACGAGCAGTACTTC. It codes for CASSPTISYEQYF.

This clone was counted once. CDR3 protein: CASSHSTGGYEQYF. The CDR3 DNA follows: TGCGCCAGCAGTCACTCGACAGGGGGCTACGAGCAGTACTTC. J is TRBJ2-7 and V is TRBV23-1; TRBD1 aligns across 9 bases. TRBV23-1 is known as an ORF, though its function is uncertain. The ends lost 3 bases at V and 3 bases at J; junction bases unmatched: 3. The CDR3 is 14 residues long.

The chain links TRBV18 to TRBJ1-2; the match to TRBD1 covers 7 bases. J gave up 6 bases and V 6 bases, and 13 bases lay outside the gene matches. CDR3 length: 15 residues. CDR1 is KGHSH, CDR2 LQKENI, per germline. For the CDR3, the DNA is TGTGCCAGCTCCCGCGCTGTCACAGGGGAGGATGGCTACACCTTC. Amino acids: CASSRAVTGEDGYTF.

The chain couples TRBV19 to TRBJ1-3; D remains unclear. Germline V gene data show CDR1 as LNHDA and CDR2 as SQIVND (reference sequence). V dropped 2 bases and J dropped 1 base, with 3 bases sitting between them. The CDR3 is made up of 13 amino acids. CDR3 sequence (DNA): TGTGCCAGTAGTATATTATCTGGAAACACCATATATTTT. Translation gives CASSILSGNTIYF.

V is TRBV27 and J is TRBJ2-7, with TRBD1 as a possible D gene (6 bases). This CDR3 has 14 residues. Germline V gives CDR1 MNHEY, CDR2 SMNVEV (reference sequence). V lost 5 bases, J lost 0 bases, and 11 bases lay in between. The CDR3 DNA reads as TGTGCCAGCAGTCCAAGGACAGCCTCCTACGAGCAGTACTTC. Translated, it gives CASSPRTASYEQYF.

This clone has a single count. The CDR3 sequence is CATSRIRSSTDTQYF. DNA for the CDR3: TGTGCCACCAGCAGAATCCGGTCTAGCACAGATACGCAGTATTTT. The J gene is TRBJ2-3, the V gene TRBV15; D call uncertain. The CDR3 totals 15 residues. V gave up 2 bases and J gave up 0 bases, with 9 bases separating them. CDR1 and CDR2 (germline): LNHNV, YYDKDF (reference sequence).

The V call is TRBV4-2, the J call TRBJ2-1; the D gene is possibly TRBD2 (6 bases). The V end was cut by 1 base, the J end by 6 bases, with 10 bases between. Germline CDR1 reads LGHNA; CDR2 reads YNFKEQ. The CDR3 loop spans 14 amino acids. DNA of the CDR3: TGTGCCAGCAGCCAAGCCCAGGGAGGCAATGAGCAGTTCTTC. Translating gives CASSQAQGGNEQFF.

The rearrangement links TRBV29-1 to TRBJ2-7; 7 bases align to TRBD1. V was pared by 8 bases and J by 4 bases, with 26 bases of the junction left unmatched. CDR1 SQVTM and CDR2 ANQGSEA come from the germline V gene. The CDR3 sequence is 18 residues long. The DNA for the CDR3 is TGCAGCATAGCATCCGCCGGGACACTAATTAACAGGGGTTACGAGCAGTACTTC. Its protein product is CSIASAGTLINRGYEQYF.

Written as DNA, the CDR3 is TGCGCCAGCAGCAGGGAGAGTCCCCGGGTCACAGATACGCAGTATTTT. Translation: CASSRESPRVTDTQYF. The chain recombines TRBV5-1 with TRBJ2-3, with a possible D match to TRBD2 (5 bases). Germline V CDR1 and CDR2: SGHRS, YFSETQ. The germline V and J ends were trimmed by 4 bases and 2 bases, with 17 bases remaining between them. The CDR3 extends over 16 amino acids.

This sequence joins TRBV5-1 and TRBJ2-1; 9 positions match TRBD2. The CDR3 has 15 residues. Germline V gene sequence: CDR1 SGHRS, CDR2 YFSETQ. V lost 0 bases to trimming and J lost 10 bases; unmatched junction nucleotides: 8. The CDR3: CASSLGTSASGEQFF. The CDR3 DNA reads as TGCGCCAGCAGCTTGGGGACTAGCGCCAGCGGGGAGCAGTTCTTC.

The CDR3 nucleotides read TGTGCCAGCAGCCTTTACAGGGAAGAGACCCAGTACTTC. As protein: CASSLYREETQYF. The chain links TRBV5-4 to TRBJ2-5, with D maybe TRBD1 (6 bases). Germline V gene sequence: CDR1 SGHNT, CDR2 YYREEE (reference sequence). V lost 4 bases to trimming and J lost 3 bases, with 10 bases between them. There are 13 residues in the CDR3.

V is TRBV6-1 and J is TRBJ2-7; the D gene is possibly TRBD1 (5 bases). The CDR3 runs 12 residues. CDR1 is MNHNS and CDR2 is SASEGT in the germline V gene. V lost 7 bases to trimming and J lost 1 base, with 8 bases between them. In DNA form, the CDR3 reads TGTGCCAGCACCTCAGGGTCCTACGAGCAGTACTTC. Amino acid sequence: CASTSGSYEQYF.

The chain's CDR3 is CASSLVASGEAGELFF. The CDR3 DNA reads as TGTGCCAGCAGCCTCGTGGCTAGCGGCGAGGCCGGGGAGCTGTTTTTT. V usage is TRBV7-2 and J usage is TRBJ2-2, with 7 nucleotides matching TRBD2. CDR1 is SGHTA, CDR2 FQGNSA, per germline. Trimming cost V 5 bases and J 6 bases; bases outside gene matches: 12. The CDR3 contains 16 residues.